The source of this T cell receptor (beta chain) is a study of cytomegalovirus exposure and HLA in healthy donors. General study points: In vitro testing confirmed a few CMV-associated chains as specific for CMV antigens. The study listed 164 cytomegalovirus-associated TCR beta chains. Most observed TCR sequences were rare, whereas some public TCRs were detected in many donors.

The V gene's germline CDR1 is MNHEY and CDR2 SMNVEV (reference sequence). CDR3 length: 13 amino acids. Deletions cut 5 bases from V and 5 bases from J, with 10 bases between. Assay: immunoSEQ multiplex PCR; the TCRdb copy retains only in-frame clones and omits some. The table includes 40,000 to 55,000 clones, about 88% detected once. Only one count was recorded for this clone. Its antigen remains unidentified. The study drew the donors from its approximately 110-subject validation cohort, separate from the approximately 690-subject first cohort. The genes are TRBV27 and TRBJ2-1; D is possibly TRBD2 (5 bases). The sample consisted of PBMCs. The source is a woman in her thirties in good health and CMV-seronegative. The CDR3 is CASSPDGNNEQFF. The CDR3, as DNA: TGTGCCAGCAGTCCGGACGGGAACAATGAGCAGTTCTTC.